This T cell receptor (beta chain) was identified in a study of shared clonotypes between healthy human individuals. Study as a whole: The donor group consisted of two women and three men, aged 18 to 49.

Points on this clone: Its antigen remains unidentified.

Study-wide findings and caveats: Naive subsets generally exceeded memory subsets in estimated richness.

Naive-designated CD8 cells lacked CD45RO, were positively enriched for CCR7, and omitted terminally differentiated effector memory CD45RA+ cells. Per the germline V gene, CDR1 is SQVTM and CDR2 is ANQGSEA. V was shortened by 0 bases and J by 7 bases, with 6 bases between the two germline ends. The CDR3 is 11 amino acids. Repertoires were generated with immunoSEQ multiplex PCR, while TCRdb's copy carries only in-frame clones and drops some. The sample records roughly 810,000 clones, roughly 96% being singletons. This receptor was identified in a man aged 25 to 45 in good health. This chain connects TRBV29-1 to TRBJ1-2; no clear D gene. The specimen was naive CD8+ T cells sorted from blood. The CDR3 sequence is CSVEDRFGYTF. CDR3 DNA sequence: TGCAGCGTTGAAGATCGATTTGGCTACACCTTC.